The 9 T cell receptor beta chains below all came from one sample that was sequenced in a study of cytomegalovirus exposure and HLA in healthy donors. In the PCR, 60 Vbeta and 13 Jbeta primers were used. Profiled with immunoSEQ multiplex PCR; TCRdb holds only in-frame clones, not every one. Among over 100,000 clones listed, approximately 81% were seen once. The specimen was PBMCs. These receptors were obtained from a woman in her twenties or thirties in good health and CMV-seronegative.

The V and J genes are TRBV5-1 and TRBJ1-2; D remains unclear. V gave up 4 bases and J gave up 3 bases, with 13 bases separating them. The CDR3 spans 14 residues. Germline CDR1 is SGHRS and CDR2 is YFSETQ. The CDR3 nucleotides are TGCGCCAGCAGCCTCGAGGCCCTCTACTATGGCTACACCTTC. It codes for CASSLEALYYGYTF.

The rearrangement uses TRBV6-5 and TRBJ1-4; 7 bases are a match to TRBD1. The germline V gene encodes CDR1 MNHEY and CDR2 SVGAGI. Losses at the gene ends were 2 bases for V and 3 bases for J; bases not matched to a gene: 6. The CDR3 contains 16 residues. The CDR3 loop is CASSYRSRGANEKLFF. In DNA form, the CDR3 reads TGTGCCAGCAGTTACCGTAGCAGGGGGGCTAATGAAAAACTGTTTTTT.

The CDR3 nucleotides read TGTGCCAGCAGCTTAGGGACTAGCTTAGAGCAGTACTTC. Translating it yields CASSLGTSLEQYF. The V and J genes are TRBV5-4 and TRBJ2-7; TRBD2 aligns across 9 bases. Germline assignment: CDR1 SGHNT and CDR2 YYREEE (reference sequence). The CDR3 contains 13 residues. Trimming at V came to 2 bases and at J to 7 bases, leaving 4 bases not matched to a gene. Drawing the rest from reference TRBV5-4 and TRBJ2-7, the complete variable domain is ETGVTQSPTHLIKTRGQQVTLRCSSQSGHNTVSWYQQALGQGPQFIFQYYREEENGRGNFPPRFSGLQFPNYSSELNVNALELDDSALYLCASSLGTSLEQYFGPGTRLTVT.

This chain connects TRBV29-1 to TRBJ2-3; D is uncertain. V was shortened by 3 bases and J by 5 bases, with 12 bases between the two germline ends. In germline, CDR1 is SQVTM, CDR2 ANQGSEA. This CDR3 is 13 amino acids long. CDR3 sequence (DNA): TGCAGCGTTGAGACTGGTGGTTTAGATACGCAGTATTTT. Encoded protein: CSVETGGLDTQYF.

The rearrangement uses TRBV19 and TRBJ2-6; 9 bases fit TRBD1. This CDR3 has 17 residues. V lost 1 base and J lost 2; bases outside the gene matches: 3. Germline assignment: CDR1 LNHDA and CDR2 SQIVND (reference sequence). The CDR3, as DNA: TGTGCCAGTAGTATAGGACAGGGGGGAACTGGGGCCAACGTCCTGACTTTC. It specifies CASSIGQGGTGANVLTF.

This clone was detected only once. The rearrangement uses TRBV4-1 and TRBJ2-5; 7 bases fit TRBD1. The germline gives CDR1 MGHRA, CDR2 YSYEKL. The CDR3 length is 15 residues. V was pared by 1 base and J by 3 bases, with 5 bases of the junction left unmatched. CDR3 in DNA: TGCGCCAGCAGCCAAGCAGGGACAGTTGAAGAGACCCAGTACTTC. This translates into CASSQAGTVEETQYF.

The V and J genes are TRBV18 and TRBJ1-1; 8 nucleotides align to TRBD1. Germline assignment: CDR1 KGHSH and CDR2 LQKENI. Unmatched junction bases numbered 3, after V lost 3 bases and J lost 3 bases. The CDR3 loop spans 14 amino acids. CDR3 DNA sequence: TGTGCCAGCTCACCTCTGACAGGGGACACTGAAGCTTTCTTT. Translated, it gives CASSPLTGDTEAFF.

As DNA, the CDR3 is TGTGCCAGCAGCATTAGGGGACTACCATACAATGAGCAGTTCTTC. It codes for CASSIRGLPYNEQFF. The chain combines TRBV11-3 with TRBJ2-1; 7 bases map to TRBD2. CDR3 length: 15 amino acids. V was pared by 5 bases and J by 4 bases, with 8 bases of the junction left unmatched. Looked up from germline, CDR1 is SGHNT and CDR2 is YENEEA.

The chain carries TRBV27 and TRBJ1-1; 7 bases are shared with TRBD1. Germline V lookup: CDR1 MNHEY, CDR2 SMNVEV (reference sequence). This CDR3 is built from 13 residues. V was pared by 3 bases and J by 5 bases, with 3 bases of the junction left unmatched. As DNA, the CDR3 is TGTGCCAGCAGTTTTGAGGGGGCAACTGAAGCTTTCTTT. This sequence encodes CASSFEGATEAFF.